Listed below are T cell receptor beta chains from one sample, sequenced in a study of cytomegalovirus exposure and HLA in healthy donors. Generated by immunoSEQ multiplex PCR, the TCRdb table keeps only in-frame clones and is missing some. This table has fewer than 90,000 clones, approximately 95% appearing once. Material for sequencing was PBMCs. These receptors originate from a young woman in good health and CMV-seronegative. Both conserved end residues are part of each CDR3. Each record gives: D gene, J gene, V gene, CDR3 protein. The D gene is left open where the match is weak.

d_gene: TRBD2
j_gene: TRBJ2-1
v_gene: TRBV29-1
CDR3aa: CSVKNSGTGGNEQFF

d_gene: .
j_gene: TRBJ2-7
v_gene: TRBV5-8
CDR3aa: CASSPAPGTYEQYF

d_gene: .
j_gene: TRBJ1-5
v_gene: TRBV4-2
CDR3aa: CASSQDWGGVGQPQHF

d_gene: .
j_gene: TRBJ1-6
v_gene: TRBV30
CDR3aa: CAWSSLRGDNSPLHF

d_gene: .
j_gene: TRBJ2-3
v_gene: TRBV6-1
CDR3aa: CASSKGERETDTQYF

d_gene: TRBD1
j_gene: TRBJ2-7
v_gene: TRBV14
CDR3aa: CASSHVDRTLREQYF

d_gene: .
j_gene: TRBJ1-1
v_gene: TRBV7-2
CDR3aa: CASSLDTEAFF

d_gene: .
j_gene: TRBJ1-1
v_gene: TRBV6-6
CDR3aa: CASYSTTRQDWAFF

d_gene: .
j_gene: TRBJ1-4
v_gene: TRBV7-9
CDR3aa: CASSSALANEKLFF

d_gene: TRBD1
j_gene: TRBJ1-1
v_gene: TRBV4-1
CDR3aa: CASSQEWGQGSGGNTEAFF